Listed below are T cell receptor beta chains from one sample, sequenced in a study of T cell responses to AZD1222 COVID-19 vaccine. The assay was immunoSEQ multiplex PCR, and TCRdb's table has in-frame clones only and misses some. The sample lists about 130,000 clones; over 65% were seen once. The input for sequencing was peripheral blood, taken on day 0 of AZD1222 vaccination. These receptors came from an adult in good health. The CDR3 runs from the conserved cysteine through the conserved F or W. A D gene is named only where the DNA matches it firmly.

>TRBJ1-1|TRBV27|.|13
CASSSGWGTEAFF
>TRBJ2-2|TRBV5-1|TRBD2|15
CASRTAGENTGELFF
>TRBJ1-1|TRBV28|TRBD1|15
CASRETGQMNTEAFF
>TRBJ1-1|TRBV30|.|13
CAWSVLGRGEAFF
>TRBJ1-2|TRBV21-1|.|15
CASSKGTGNKYGYTF
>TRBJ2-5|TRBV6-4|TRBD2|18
CASSDPRLAGGPWETQYF
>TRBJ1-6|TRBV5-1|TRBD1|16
CASSPTEDREYSPLHF
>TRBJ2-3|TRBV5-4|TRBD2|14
CASRREERTDTQYF
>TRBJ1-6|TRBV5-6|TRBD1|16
CASSFSGQSYNSPLHF
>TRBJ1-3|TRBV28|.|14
CASSRPSSGNTIYF